This note documents a single T cell receptor (beta chain) sequence. Its specificity is not known. This specimen belongs to a study of cytomegalovirus exposure and HLA in healthy donors. Whole-study results and caveats: Equally common other TCR beta chains were less clonally expanded than HLA-associated ones, a later analysis found. Presence/absence comparisons presumed near-even sequencing depth among donors.

This CDR3 is built from 14 residues. J lost 8 bases, V lost 3 bases, and 6 bases had no gene match. Germline lookup yields CDR1 SGDLS and CDR2 YYNGEE. Amplification used 60 Vbeta primers and 13 Jbeta primers. Data came from immunoSEQ multiplex PCR; TCRdb stores just in-frame clones and leaves some out. Among roughly 73,000 clones listed, less than 85% were seen once. The sample taken for sequencing was PBMCs. The source of this sequence is a woman aged 45-60 years in good health and CMV-seronegative. The J gene is TRBJ2-1, the V gene TRBV9, with 9 bases identical to TRBD1. Written as DNA, the CDR3 is TGTGCCAGCAGCGGGGACAGGGTCGGCCATGAGCAGTTCTTC. It translates to CASSGDRVGHEQFF.